The 13 T cell receptor beta chains given below trace back to one sample, sequenced in a study of a mutant IDH1 vaccine in newly diagnosed glioma. These receptors' targets are unknown. Time point meaning: week 11, during vaccination. Alongside topical imiquimod, each dose of vaccine comprised 300 ug of mutant IDH1 20-mer peptide. Assay: immunoSEQ multiplex PCR; the TCRdb copy retains only in-frame clones and omits some. The sample lists fewer than 75,000 clones; approximately 84% were seen once. Sequences were derived from PBMCs, sampled from a glioma patient whose treatment included an IDH1 peptide vaccine. Every receptor here comes from a woman between 50 and 59 years old with glioma.

This sequence joins TRBV11-2 and TRBJ2-2; the D gene is possibly TRBD2 (5 bases). V was trimmed by 4 bases and J by 6 bases, leaving 9 bases between them. Germline values: CDR1 SGHAT, CDR2 FQNNGV. CDR3 size: 13 residues. CDR3 sequence: CASSSGMAGELFF. DNA for the CDR3: TGTGCCAGCAGCTCCGGGATGGCCGGGGAGCTGTTTTTT.

The V call is TRBV9, the J call TRBJ1-1, with a tentative D call TRBD1 (5 bases). The germline V gene has CDR1 SGDLS and CDR2 YYNGEE. This CDR3 region has 15 residues. The ends were cut back, 0 bases at V and 0 bases at J, with 9 bases in the middle. DNA of the CDR3: TGTGCCAGCAGCGTAGCCGGGGGGATGAACACTGAAGCTTTCTTT. Protein sequence: CASSVAGGMNTEAFF. Complete variable domain (other parts from reference TRBV9 and TRBJ1-1): DSGVTQTPKHLITATGQRVTLRCSPRSGDLSVYWYQQSLDQGLQFLIQYYNGEERAKGNILERFSAQQFPDLHSELNLSSLELGDSALYFCASSVAGGMNTEAFFGQGTRLTVV.

This rearrangement joins TRBV2 to TRBJ2-1; TRBD1 aligns across 8 bases. The germline gives CDR1 SNHLY, CDR2 FYNNEI. V shed 2 bases and J 16 bases; nucleotides not matched to a gene: 7. The CDR3 has 12 amino acids. The CDR3 region is CASSERDRIGFF. The CDR3 DNA sequence: TGTGCCAGCAGTGAAAGGGACAGGATCGGCTTCTTC.

The chain employs TRBV9 and TRBJ1-1; possible D gene TRBD1, 6 bases. V was trimmed by 1 base and J by 5 bases, leaving 12 bases between them. CDR1 is SGDLS, CDR2 YYNGEE, per germline. The CDR3 consists of 14 residues. The CDR3 DNA reads TGTGCCAGCAGCGTAAACGGGGGCTTGACTGAAGCTTTCTTT. This gives the protein CASSVNGGLTEAFF.

The chain links TRBV4-2 to TRBJ1-2, with a tentative D call TRBD1 (5 bases). This CDR3 has 14 amino acids. The germline gives CDR1 LGHNA, CDR2 YNFKEQ. Deletions cut 4 bases from V and 3 bases from J, with 12 bases between. CDR3: CASSLTGPYYGYTF. CDR3 bases: TGTGCCAGCAGCCTGACGGGACCCTACTATGGCTACACCTTC.

This chain uses TRBV5-6 with TRBJ2-3; D is possibly TRBD2 (6 bases). Germline CDR1 and CDR2: SGHDT and YYEEEE. The CDR3 extends over 15 amino acids. V lost 4 bases, J lost 6 bases, and 18 bases lay in between. This CDR3 reads CASSPAGSAGDTQYF. As DNA, the CDR3 is TGTGCCAGCAGCCCGGCGGGATCCGCGGGGGATACGCAGTATTTT.

This sequence joins TRBV5-1 and TRBJ2-5; 8 bases are a match to TRBD1. Germline CDR1 and CDR2: SGHRS and YFSETQ. CDR3 length: 14 residues. The V and J ends lost 4 bases and 0 bases, in that order; junction bases with no gene match: 2. CDR3 in amino acids: CASSKDRDQETQYF. The CDR3 region has the DNA TGCGCCAGCAGCAAGGACAGGGACCAAGAGACCCAGTACTTC.

The J gene is TRBJ2-7, the V gene TRBV11-3; TRBD2 might be the D (7 bases). Trimming removed 2 bases at V and 0 bases at J, with 14 bases between. This CDR3 has 16 residues. Looked up from germline, CDR1 is SGHNT and CDR2 is YENEEA. The CDR3 protein is CASSLSRGTYSYEQYF. For the CDR3, the DNA is TGTGCCAGCAGCTTATCGCGGGGGACATACTCCTACGAGCAGTACTTC.

The rearrangement links TRBV7-2 to TRBJ2-3; tentative D call: TRBD1 (5 bases). Trimming shortened V by 3 bases and J by 4 bases, and 8 bases separated the two germline ends. CDR3 length: 13 residues. The germline gives CDR1 SGHTA, CDR2 FQGNSA. The CDR3 protein is CASSFRDPDTQYF. The CDR3, as DNA: TGTGCCAGCAGCTTCAGGGATCCAGATACGCAGTATTTT. The variable domain in full, completed from reference TRBV7-2 and TRBJ2-3, reads GAGVSQSPSNKVTEKGKDVELRCDPISGHTALYWYRQSLGQGLEFLIYFQGNSAPDKSGLPSDRFSAERTGGSVSTLTIQRTQQEDSAVYLCASSFRDPDTQYFGPGTRLTVL.

CDR3 sequence reads: CASSRPGWYQPQHF. The CDR3 DNA follows: TGCGCCAGCAGCCGTCCGGGGTGGTACCAGCCCCAGCATTTT. The V and J genes are TRBV4-1 and TRBJ1-5; D is undetermined. The ends were cut back, 4 bases at V and 7 bases at J, with 14 bases in the middle. Germline V CDR1 and CDR2: MGHRA, YSYEKL. This CDR3 region has 14 residues.

The V and J genes are TRBV9 and TRBJ1-2; D is undetermined. The CDR3 consists of 13 residues. Trimming took 0 bases from V and 8 from J, leaving 11 bases between them. In germline, CDR1 is SGDLS, CDR2 YYNGEE. This CDR3 is CASSVEGGSGYTF. As DNA, the CDR3 is TGTGCCAGCAGCGTAGAGGGAGGGAGCGGCTACACCTTC.

This chain links TRBV13 with TRBJ2-7; 7 bases line up with TRBD1. V shed 5 bases and J 4 bases; nucleotides not matched to a gene: 5. Germline CDR1 PRHDT, CDR2 FYEKMQ (reference sequence). The CDR3 is made up of 13 amino acids. The CDR3 nucleotides read TGTGCCAGCAGCACCTACAGGGGTTACGAGCAGTACTTC. It specifies CASSTYRGYEQYF.

In this sample, this clone turned up once. The V gene is TRBV5-1, the J gene TRBJ1-5; the D is unclear. The CDR3 runs 15 residues. CDR1 is SGHRS, CDR2 YFSETQ, per germline. Trimming removed 0 bases from V and 1 base from J, with 8 bases in between. The CDR3 loop is CASSLAGQSNQPQHF. In DNA form, the CDR3 reads TGCGCCAGCAGCTTGGCCGGGCAGAGCAATCAGCCCCAGCATTTT. The full variable domain, completed using reference TRBV5-1 and TRBJ1-5, is KAGVTQTPRYLIKTRGQQVTLSCSPISGHRSVSWYQQTPGQGLQFLFEYFSETQRNKGNFPGRFSGRQFSNSRSEMNVSTLELGDSALYLCASSLAGQSNQPQHFGDGTRLSIL.